Following are 17 T cell receptor beta chains from one sample sequenced in a study of sequential checkpoint blockade in melanoma. This table comes from immunoSEQ multiplex PCR, and its TCRdb copy is limited to in-frame clones, with some not included. The data show 40,000 or so clones, with more than 25% seen just once and roughly 1.5% held by the top ten. Sample treatment: randomized to nivolumab then ipilimumab (arm A) or the reverse (arm B). The sample consisted of tumor tissue (inferred from file names), taken from a patient given nivolumab and ipilimumab in sequence. The origin of the receptors is a human donor with melanoma.

In this sample, this clone turned up a few times. The chain carries TRBV25-1 and TRBJ1-4, with 10 positions matching TRBD1. The CDR3 length is 15 residues. V was pared by 9 bases and J by 0 bases, with 4 bases of the junction left unmatched. The germline gives CDR1 MGHDK, CDR2 SYGVNS. The chain's CDR3 is CASRDRGTTNEKLFF. Written as DNA, the CDR3 is TGTGCCAGTCGGGACAGGGGTACAACTAATGAAAAACTGTTTTTT.

This clone was seen a few times. The V gene is TRBV6-8, the J gene TRBJ2-7, with 8 bases lining up with TRBD2. Germline CDR1 reads MNHGY; CDR2 reads SAAAGT. The length of the CDR3 is 15 residues. The junction had 7 bases not matched to a gene; V was cut back by 4 bases and J by 2 bases. The CDR3 DNA reads as TGTGCCAGCAGTTTCACTAGCGGAGTTCCCTACGAGCAGTACTTC. Translation gives CASSFTSGVPYEQYF.

This clone was seen only a few times. The chain combines TRBV5-1 with TRBJ2-3; the D is unclear. CDR3 length: 15 residues. The V and J ends lost 5 bases and 0 bases respectively, with 13 bases between them. Germline CDR1 is SGHRS and CDR2 is YFSETQ. The CDR3 nucleotides are TGCGCCAGCAGTTATGCTGTAAGTAGCACAGATACGCAGTATTTT. It translates to CASSYAVSSTDTQYF.

This clone was detected only a few times. V gene TRBV28 combines with J gene TRBJ2-5; D perhaps matches TRBD1 (5 bases). The CDR3 is 12 amino acids. Per germline, CDR1 MDHEN and CDR2 SYDVKM. Between the trimmed V and J ends, which lost 6 bases and 5 bases, there was a span of 10 bases. CDR3 amino acids: CASSLQGETQYF. CDR3 coding DNA: TGTGCCAGCAGCCTTCAGGGCGAGACCCAGTACTTC.

The chain recombines TRBV5-1 with TRBJ2-2, with 9 bases aligning to TRBD1. With 0 bases clipped from V and 7 bases from J, the junction kept 13 bases outside the gene matches. The CDR3 covers 18 residues. CDR1 SGHRS and CDR2 YFSETQ come from the germline V gene. As DNA, the CDR3 is TGCGCCAGCAGCTTGGGTCCTCCGGGACAGGGAAGGGACGGGGAGCTGTTTTTT. Amino acid sequence: CASSLGPPGQGRDGELFF.

This clone has at least ten counts. The chain links TRBV2 to TRBJ1-1; 7 nucleotides line up with TRBD1. With 6 bases clipped from V and 11 bases from J, the junction kept 15 bases outside the gene matches. The CDR3 has 14 amino acids. CDR1 SNHLY and CDR2 FYNNEI come from the germline V gene. In DNA, the CDR3 is TGTGCCAGCAGGCTGGACATGGAACAGGGGAGCGCTTTCTTT. Protein sequence: CASRLDMEQGSAFF. The variable domain in full, completed from reference TRBV2 and TRBJ1-1, reads EPEVTQTPSHQVTQMGQEVILRCVPISNHLYFYWYRQILGQKVEFLVSFYNNEISEKSEIFDDQFSVERPDGSNFTLKIRSTKLEDSAMYFCASRLDMEQGSAFFGQGTRLTVV.

The chain joins TRBV7-5 to TRBJ2-3; whether TRBD1, the table's D call, matches the DNA was not checked. TRBV7-5 has pseudogene status. CDR3 size: 15 residues. The CDR3 coding sequence is TGTGCCAGCAGCTTGGGGGCGAGTAGCACAGATACGCAGTATTTT. Protein product: CASSLGASSTDTQYF.

CDR3 sequence (DNA): TGTGCCAGTACCTCGGGACAGGGGCCCCAGCCCCAGCATTTT. Translated: CASTSGQGPQPQHF. The V call is TRBV19, the J call TRBJ1-5; the match to TRBD1 covers 10 bases. The germline V gene has CDR1 LNHDA and CDR2 SQIVND (reference sequence). This CDR3 is 14 amino acids long. Germline trimming cut 7 bases from V and 7 bases from J; bases unmatched to any gene: 7.

This clone turned up a few times. J is TRBJ2-7 and V is TRBV6-1, with D unresolved. V lost 1 base and J lost 4, with 8 bases in between. Per germline, CDR1 MNHNS and CDR2 SASEGT. The CDR3 has 13 amino acids. The CDR3 coding sequence is TGTGCCAGCAGTGAAGTGCCCGGGTACGAGCAGTACTTC. It is translated as CASSEVPGYEQYF.

This clone was counted only a few times. The rearrangement joins TRBV30 to TRBJ2-2; D remains ambiguous. The germline V gene encodes CDR1 GTSNPN and CDR2 SVGIG (reference sequence). The CDR3 loop spans 13 amino acids. Trimming pared 1 base from V and 6 bases from J, leaving 9 bases between. The CDR3 nucleotides are TGTGCCTGGAGTGGTCTGTTTCCCGGGGAGCTGTTTTTT. This translates into CAWSGLFPGELFF.

The V call is TRBV9, the J call TRBJ2-1, with 9 bases identical to TRBD1. Germline assignment: CDR1 SGDLS and CDR2 YYNGEE. The CDR3 has 16 residues. The ends lost 0 bases at V and 6 bases at J; junction bases unmatched: 7. In DNA form, the CDR3 reads TGTGCCAGCAGCGTAGGATGGACAGGGGCTGGCAATGAGCAGTTCTTC. This sequence encodes CASSVGWTGAGNEQFF.

Comment on this clone: The junction does not match germline at one end; this may be a read error. The rearrangement joins TRBV6-8 to TRBJ1-3; no definite D call. The CDR3 contains 15 residues. Germline CDR1 is MNHGY and CDR2 is SAAAGT. The CDR3 DNA reads as TGTGCCATCAGTGGCAATCAGGTCTCTGGAAACACCATATATTTT. This encodes CAISGNQVSGNTIYF.

The V call is TRBV19, the J call TRBJ1-1; no definite D call. Germline V gene sequence: CDR1 LNHDA, CDR2 SQIVND (reference sequence). V lost 3 bases, J lost 1 base, and 12 bases lay in between. The CDR3 length is 15 residues. CDR3 amino acids: CASSILGTSNTEAFF. In DNA form, the CDR3 reads TGTGCCAGTAGTATCTTGGGCACCTCGAACACTGAAGCTTTCTTT.

V and J are TRBV29-1 and TRBJ2-1, with 13 bases matching TRBD2. J was trimmed by 8 bases and V by 7 bases; bases with no gene match: 8. The CDR3 totals 14 residues. Germline V CDR1 and CDR2: SQVTM, ANQGSEA. The CDR3 reads CSGQTSGGLDEQFF. CDR3 sequence (DNA): TGCAGCGGCCAGACTAGCGGGGGGCTCGATGAGCAGTTCTTC.

This clone turned up a few times. V usage is TRBV6-8 and J usage is TRBJ2-3; perhaps TRBD1 as D (6 bases). This CDR3 spans 15 amino acids. CDR1 is MNHGY, CDR2 SAAAGT, per germline. V lost 6 bases, J lost 2 bases, and 15 bases lay in between. Written as DNA, the CDR3 is TGTGCCAGCAGGAGACCACAGGGAGCCACAGATACGCAGTATTTT. It codes for CASRRPQGATDTQYF.

V usage is TRBV11-3 and J usage is TRBJ2-1; D may be TRBD2 (6 bases). This CDR3 is built from 14 residues. The germline V gene encodes CDR1 SGHNT and CDR2 YENEEA. Trimming left V 5 bases short and J 6 bases short, with 14 bases between. CDR3 nucleotide sequence: TGTGCCAGCAGCCCCCGACTAGTCGGCAATGAGCAGTTCTTC. Its translation: CASSPRLVGNEQFF.

V gene TRBV29-1 combines with J gene TRBJ2-3; 8 nucleotides line up with TRBD2. The CDR3 spans 17 residues. Germline V gene data show CDR1 as SQVTM and CDR2 as ANQGSEA. Trimming cost V 1 base and J 7 bases; bases outside gene matches: 16. The CDR3 coding sequence is TGCAGCGTTGAAGGGCAGGCGGCCGGGAGGGCGTGGAATACGCAGTATTTT. Encoded protein: CSVEGQAAGRAWNTQYF.